The rows below give T cell receptor beta chains drawn from one sample of a study of T cell responses to AZD1222 COVID-19 vaccine. Sequenced by immunoSEQ multiplex PCR; TCRdb stores in-frame clones only, minus some. The table includes about 180,000 clones, about nine tenths detected once. Sequenced here: peripheral blood, sampled on day 0 of AZD1222 vaccination. The receptors were gathered from an adult in good health. The CDR3 runs from the conserved cysteine through the conserved F or W. Each record gives: clone size, V gene, J gene, D gene, CDR3 DNA, CDR3 protein. The D gene is left open where the match is weak. A clone size is listed for some rows: how often the clone was seen (once, few, many), or a class if it is expanded.

>.|TRBV28|TRBJ2-5|TRBD1
TGTGCCAGCCGGGACAGGGGGCAAGAGACCCAGTACTTC
CASRDRGQETQYF
>.|TRBV3-1/TRBV3-2|TRBJ2-5|.
TGTGCCAGCAGCCAAGATTGGGGCAGGGGAGAGACCCAGTACTTC
CASSQDWGRGETQYF
>.|TRBV7-6|TRBJ1-6|.
TGTGCCAGCAGCCCCCATGCGGGCAGGAGCTCCTATAATTCACCCCTCCACTTT
CASSPHAGRSSYNSPLHF
>.|TRBV3-1/TRBV3-2|TRBJ2-5|.
TGTGCCAGCAGTCAAACGGACGGAAAAGAGACCCAGTACTTC
CASSQTDGKETQYF
>once|TRBV11-2|TRBJ1-6|TRBD1
TGTGCCAGCAGCTCGGGACAGACTACTTCACCCCTCCACTTT
CASSSGQTTSPLHF
>.|TRBV19|TRBJ1-5|.
TGTGCCAGTAGGGCCACGGGGGGCCCATTATATAGCAATCAGCCCCAGCATTTT
CASRATGGPLYSNQPQHF
>once|TRBV24-1|TRBJ1-3|TRBD1
TGTGCCACCAGTGATGCCACAGGGGGCCGAAACACCATATATTTT
CATSDATGGRNTIYF
>.|TRBV11-3|TRBJ2-5|TRBD1
TGTGCCAGCAGCCCTCGGGACAGACAAGAGACCCAGTACTTC
CASSPRDRQETQYF
>.|TRBV4-1|TRBJ1-3|.
TGCGCCAGCAGCCAAGAGGGGCGAGGAAACACCATATATTTT
CASSQEGRGNTIYF
>.|TRBV7-2|TRBJ2-1|TRBD2
TGTGCCAGCAGACCGCGGGGGGGCAGCTCCTACAATGAGCAGTTCTTC
CASRPRGGSSYNEQFF
>.|TRBV29-1|TRBJ2-3|TRBD1
TGCAGCGTGCGGGACAGGGGACCAGATACGCAGTATTTT
CSVRDRGPDTQYF
>.|TRBV30|TRBJ1-4|.
TGTGCCTGGAGTCCGATCTTCTGGGGGGAAAAACTGTTTTTT
CAWSPIFWGEKLFF
>.|TRBV18|TRBJ1-2|TRBD1
TGTGCCAGCTCACCACGACAGGGGGCCGTTGGCTACACCTTC
CASSPRQGAVGYTF
>.|TRBV12-3/TRBV12-4|TRBJ1-1|.
TGTGCCAGCTCGGGCGGTCCGTGGGCTGAAGCTTTCTTT
CASSGGPWAEAFF
>.|TRBV2|TRBJ1-3|.
TGTGCCAGCAGGCCCGACAGGAGCTCTGGAAACACCATATATTTT
CASRPDRSSGNTIYF
>.|TRBV7-8|TRBJ2-1|TRBD2
TGTGCCAGCAGCTCCCATAGCGGGGATGACAACAATGAGCAGTTCTTC
CASSSHSGDDNNEQFF
>.|TRBV7-3|TRBJ2-3|.
TGTGCCAGCAGCTTACAAAAGATTCCCACAGATACGCAGTATTTT
CASSLQKIPTDTQYF
>once|TRBV2|TRBJ1-3|.
TGTGCCAGCAGCAAACAGGGCTCTGGAAACACCATATATTTT
CASSKQGSGNTIYF
>.|TRBV28|TRBJ1-1|.
TGTGCCAGCAGTTTTCTAGGTGCCGGGAACACTGAAGCTTTCTTT
CASSFLGAGNTEAFF
>.|TRBV2|TRBJ1-1|TRBD1
TGTGCCGGCGACAGGGCGGGGACTGAAGCTTTCTTT
CAGDRAGTEAFF
>.|TRBV7-9|TRBJ2-7|.
TGTGCCAGCAGCCATGAACGGGGCCGTCCGAGCGAGCAGTACTTC
CASSHERGRPSEQYF
>.|TRBV7-6|TRBJ2-1|TRBD2
TGTGCCAGCAGCGCGGGGCGACTAGCGGGGATCAATGAGCAGTTCTTC
CASSAGRLAGINEQFF
>.|TRBV6-1|TRBJ2-2|.
TGTGCCAGCAGTGAATTGCTGGGGCGGGTTACCGGGGAGCTGTTTTTT
CASSELLGRVTGELFF
>.|TRBV5-1|TRBJ2-3|.
TGCGCCAGCAGCCCCGGAACTAGCACAGATACGCAGTATTTT
CASSPGTSTDTQYF
>.|TRBV5-5|TRBJ1-2|.
TGTGCCAGCAGCTCAGGGGTTTCTTGGGGCTACACCTTC
CASSSGVSWGYTF